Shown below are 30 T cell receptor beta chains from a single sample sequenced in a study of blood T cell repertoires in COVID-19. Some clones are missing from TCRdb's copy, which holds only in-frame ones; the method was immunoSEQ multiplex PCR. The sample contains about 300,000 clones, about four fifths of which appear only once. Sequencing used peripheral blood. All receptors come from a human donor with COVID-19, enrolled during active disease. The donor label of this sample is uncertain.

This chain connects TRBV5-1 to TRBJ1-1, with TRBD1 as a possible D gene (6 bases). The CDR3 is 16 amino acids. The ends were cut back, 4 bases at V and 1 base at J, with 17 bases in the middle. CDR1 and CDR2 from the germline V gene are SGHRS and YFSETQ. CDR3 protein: CASSPGTNHPNTEAFF. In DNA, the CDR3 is TGCGCCAGCAGCCCCGGGACAAACCATCCGAACACTGAAGCTTTCTTT.

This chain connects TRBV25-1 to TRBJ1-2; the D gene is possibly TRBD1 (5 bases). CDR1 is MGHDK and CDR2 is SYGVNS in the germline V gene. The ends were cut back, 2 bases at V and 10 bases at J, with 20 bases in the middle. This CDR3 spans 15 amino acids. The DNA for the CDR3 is TGTGCCAGCAGTGAACACGGAGGGGAGTTAACTATCTACACCTTC. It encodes CASSEHGGELTIYTF.

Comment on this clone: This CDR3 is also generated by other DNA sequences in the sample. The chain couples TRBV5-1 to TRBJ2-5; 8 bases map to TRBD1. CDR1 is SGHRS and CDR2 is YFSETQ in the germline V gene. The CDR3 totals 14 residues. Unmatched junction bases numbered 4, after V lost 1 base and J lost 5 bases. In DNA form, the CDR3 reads TGCGCCAGCAGCTTGACAGGGGGAAGGGAGACCCAGTACTTC. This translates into CASSLTGGRETQYF.

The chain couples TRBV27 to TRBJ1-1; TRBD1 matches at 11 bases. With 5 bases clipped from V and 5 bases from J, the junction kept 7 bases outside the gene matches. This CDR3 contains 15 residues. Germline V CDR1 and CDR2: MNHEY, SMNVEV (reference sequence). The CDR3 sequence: CASSLRTGGGTEAFF. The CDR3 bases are TGTGCCAGCAGTCTCCGGACAGGGGGCGGAACTGAAGCTTTCTTT.

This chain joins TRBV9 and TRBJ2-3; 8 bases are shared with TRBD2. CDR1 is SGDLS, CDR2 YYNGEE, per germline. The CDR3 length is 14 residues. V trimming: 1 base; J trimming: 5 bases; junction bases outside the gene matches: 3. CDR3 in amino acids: CASSVRAGVDTQYF. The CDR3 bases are TGTGCCAGCAGCGTACGAGCGGGAGTAGATACGCAGTATTTT.

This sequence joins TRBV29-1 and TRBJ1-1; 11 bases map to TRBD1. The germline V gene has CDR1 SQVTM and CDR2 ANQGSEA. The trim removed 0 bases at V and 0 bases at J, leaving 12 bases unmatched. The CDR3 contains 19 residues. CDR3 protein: CSVEDRGQGAGAMNTEAFF. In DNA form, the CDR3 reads TGCAGCGTTGAAGATAGAGGACAGGGGGCGGGGGCGATGAACACTGAAGCTTTCTTT. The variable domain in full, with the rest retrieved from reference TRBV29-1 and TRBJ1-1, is SAVISQKPSRDICQRGTSLTIQCQVDSQVTMMFWYRQQPGQSLTLIATANQGSEATYESGFVIDKFPISRPNLTFSTLTVSNMSPEDSSIYLCSVEDRGQGAGAMNTEAFFGQGTRLTVV.

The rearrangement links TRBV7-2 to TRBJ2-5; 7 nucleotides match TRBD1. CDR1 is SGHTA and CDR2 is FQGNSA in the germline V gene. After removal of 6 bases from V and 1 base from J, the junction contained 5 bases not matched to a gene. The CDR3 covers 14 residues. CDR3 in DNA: TGTGCCAGCAGTCGAGACAGGGCCCAAGAGACCCAGTACTTC. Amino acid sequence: CASSRDRAQETQYF.

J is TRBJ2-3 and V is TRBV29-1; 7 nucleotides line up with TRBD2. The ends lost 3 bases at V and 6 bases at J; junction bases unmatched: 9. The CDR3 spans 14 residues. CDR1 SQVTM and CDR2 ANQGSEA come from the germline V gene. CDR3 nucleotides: TGCAGCGTTGAGGGCGGGAGTATCCTGGATACGCAGTATTTT. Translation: CSVEGGSILDTQYF.

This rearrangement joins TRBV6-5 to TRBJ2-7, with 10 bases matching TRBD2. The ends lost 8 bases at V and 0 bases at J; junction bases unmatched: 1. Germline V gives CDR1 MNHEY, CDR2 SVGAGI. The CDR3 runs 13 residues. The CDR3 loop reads CASLAGVSYEQYF. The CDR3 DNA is TGTGCCAGCCTAGCGGGGGTCTCCTACGAGCAGTACTTC.

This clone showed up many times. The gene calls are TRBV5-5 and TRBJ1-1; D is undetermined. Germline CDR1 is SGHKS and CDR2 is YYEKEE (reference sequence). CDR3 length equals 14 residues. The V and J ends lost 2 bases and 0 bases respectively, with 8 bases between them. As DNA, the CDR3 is TGTGCCAGCAGCTTATTAACAGTGAACACTGAAGCTTTCTTT. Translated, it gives CASSLLTVNTEAFF.

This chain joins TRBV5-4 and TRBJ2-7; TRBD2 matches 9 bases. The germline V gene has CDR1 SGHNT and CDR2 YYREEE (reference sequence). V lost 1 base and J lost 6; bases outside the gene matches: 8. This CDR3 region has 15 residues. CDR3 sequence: CASSLMNSGSGEQYF. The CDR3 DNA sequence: TGTGCCAGCAGCTTGATGAATAGCGGGAGCGGCGAGCAGTACTTC.

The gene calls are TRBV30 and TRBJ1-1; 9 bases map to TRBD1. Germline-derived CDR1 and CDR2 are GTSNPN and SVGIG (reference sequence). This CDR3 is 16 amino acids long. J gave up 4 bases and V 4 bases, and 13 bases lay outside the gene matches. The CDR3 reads CAWNTDGTGRVTEAFF. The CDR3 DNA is TGTGCCTGGAACACCGATGGGACAGGGCGGGTCACTGAAGCTTTCTTT.

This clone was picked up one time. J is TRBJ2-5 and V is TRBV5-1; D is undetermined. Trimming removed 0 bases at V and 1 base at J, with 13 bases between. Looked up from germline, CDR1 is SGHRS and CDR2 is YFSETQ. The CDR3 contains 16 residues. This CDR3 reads CASSLVLAAVQETQYF. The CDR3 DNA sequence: TGCGCCAGCAGCTTGGTCTTGGCGGCGGTCCAAGAGACCCAGTACTTC.

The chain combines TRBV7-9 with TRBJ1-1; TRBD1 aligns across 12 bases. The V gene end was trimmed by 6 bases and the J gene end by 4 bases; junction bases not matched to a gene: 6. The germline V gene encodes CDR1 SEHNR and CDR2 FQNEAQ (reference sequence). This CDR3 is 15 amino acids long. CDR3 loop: CASSPWGQGATEAFF. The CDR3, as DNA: TGTGCCAGCAGTCCTTGGGGACAGGGGGCCACTGAAGCTTTCTTT.

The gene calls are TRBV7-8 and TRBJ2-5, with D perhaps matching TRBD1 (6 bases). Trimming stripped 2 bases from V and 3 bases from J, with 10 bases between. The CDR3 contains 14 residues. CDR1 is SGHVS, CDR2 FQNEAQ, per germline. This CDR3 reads CASSLPNREETQYF. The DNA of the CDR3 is TGTGCCAGCAGCTTACCAAACAGGGAAGAGACCCAGTACTTC. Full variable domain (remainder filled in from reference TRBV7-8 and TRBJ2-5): GAGVSQSPRYKVAKRGQDVALRCDPISGHVSLFWYQQALGQGPEFLTYFQNEAQLDKSGLPSDRFFAERPEGSVSTLKIQRTQQEDSAVYLCASSLPNREETQYFGPGTRLLVL.

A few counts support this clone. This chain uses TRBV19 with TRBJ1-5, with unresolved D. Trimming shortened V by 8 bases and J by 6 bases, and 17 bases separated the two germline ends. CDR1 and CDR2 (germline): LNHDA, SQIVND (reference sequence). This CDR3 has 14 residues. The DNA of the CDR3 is TGTGCCAGTGCCTGGGAGGGTGCGGGTCAGCCCCAGCATTTT. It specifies CASAWEGAGQPQHF.

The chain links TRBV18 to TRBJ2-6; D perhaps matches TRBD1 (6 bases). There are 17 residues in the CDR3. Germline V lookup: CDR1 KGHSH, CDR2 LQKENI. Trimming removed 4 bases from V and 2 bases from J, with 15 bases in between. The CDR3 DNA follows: TGTGCCAGCTCACGTCCAGGGGTTGCCCCTGGGGCCAACGTCCTGACTTTC. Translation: CASSRPGVAPGANVLTF.

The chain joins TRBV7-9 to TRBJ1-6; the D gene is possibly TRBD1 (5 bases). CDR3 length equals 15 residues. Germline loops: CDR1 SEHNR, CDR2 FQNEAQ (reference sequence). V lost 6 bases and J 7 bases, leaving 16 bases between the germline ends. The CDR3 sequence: CASRAGGSGNSPLHF. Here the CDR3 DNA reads TGTGCCAGCAGGGCCGGGGGGAGTGGAAATTCACCCCTCCACTTT.

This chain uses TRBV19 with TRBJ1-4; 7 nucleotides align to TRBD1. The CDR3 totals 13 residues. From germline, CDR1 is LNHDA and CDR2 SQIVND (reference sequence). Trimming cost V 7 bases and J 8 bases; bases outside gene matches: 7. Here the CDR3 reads CASKPTGSEKLFF. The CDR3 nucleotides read TGTGCCAGTAAGCCGACAGGGAGCGAAAAACTGTTTTTT.

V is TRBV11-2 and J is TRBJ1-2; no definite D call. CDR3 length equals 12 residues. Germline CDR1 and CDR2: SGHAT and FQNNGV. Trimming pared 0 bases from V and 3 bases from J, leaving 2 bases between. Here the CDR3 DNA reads TGTGCCAGCAGCTTAGACGACTATGGCTACACCTTC. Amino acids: CASSLDDYGYTF.

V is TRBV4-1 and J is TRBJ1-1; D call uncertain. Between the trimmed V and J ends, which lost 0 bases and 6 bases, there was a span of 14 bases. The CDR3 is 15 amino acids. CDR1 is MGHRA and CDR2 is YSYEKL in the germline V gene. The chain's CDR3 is CASSQDQDGRAEAFF. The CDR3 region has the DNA TGCGCCAGCAGCCAAGATCAGGACGGGAGGGCTGAAGCTTTCTTT.

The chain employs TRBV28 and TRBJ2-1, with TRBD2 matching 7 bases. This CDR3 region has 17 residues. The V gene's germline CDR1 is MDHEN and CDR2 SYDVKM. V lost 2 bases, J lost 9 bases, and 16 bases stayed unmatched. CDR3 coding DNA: TGTGCCAGCAGTTTACCAAGGGGCGGGGGACTCTCAGGTGAGCAGTTCTTC. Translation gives CASSLPRGGGLSGEQFF.

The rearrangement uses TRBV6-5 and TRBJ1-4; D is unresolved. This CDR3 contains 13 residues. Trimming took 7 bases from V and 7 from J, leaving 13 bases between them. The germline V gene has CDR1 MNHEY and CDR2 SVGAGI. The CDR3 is CASTPPVSEKLFF. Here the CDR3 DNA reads TGTGCCAGCACCCCTCCCGTTAGTGAAAAACTGTTTTTT.

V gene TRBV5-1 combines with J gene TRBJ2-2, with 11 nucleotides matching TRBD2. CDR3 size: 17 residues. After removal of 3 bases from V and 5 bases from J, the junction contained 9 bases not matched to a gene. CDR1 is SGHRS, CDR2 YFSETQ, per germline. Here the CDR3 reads CASSSRSSGRGTGELFF. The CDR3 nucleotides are TGCGCCAGCAGCTCGAGGAGTAGCGGGAGGGGAACCGGGGAGCTGTTTTTT.

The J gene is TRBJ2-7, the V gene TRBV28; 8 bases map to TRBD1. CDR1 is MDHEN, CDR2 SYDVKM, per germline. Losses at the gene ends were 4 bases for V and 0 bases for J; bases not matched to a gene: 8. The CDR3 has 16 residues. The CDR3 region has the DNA TGTGCCAGCAGTTCAATAGGACAGGGTATCTCCTACGAGCAGTACTTC. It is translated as CASSSIGQGISYEQYF.

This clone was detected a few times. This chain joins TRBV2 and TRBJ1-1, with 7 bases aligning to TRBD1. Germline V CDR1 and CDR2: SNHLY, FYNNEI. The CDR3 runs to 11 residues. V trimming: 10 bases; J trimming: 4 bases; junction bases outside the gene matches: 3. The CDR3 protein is CATAGGTEAFF. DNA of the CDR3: TGTGCCACCGCAGGGGGCACTGAAGCTTTCTTT.

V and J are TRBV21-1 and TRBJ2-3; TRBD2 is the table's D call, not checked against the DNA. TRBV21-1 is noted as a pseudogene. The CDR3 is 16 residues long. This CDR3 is CASSKVERGAADTQYF. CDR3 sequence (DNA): TGTGCCAGCAGCAAAGTAGAACGGGGGGCGGCAGATACGCAGTATTTT.

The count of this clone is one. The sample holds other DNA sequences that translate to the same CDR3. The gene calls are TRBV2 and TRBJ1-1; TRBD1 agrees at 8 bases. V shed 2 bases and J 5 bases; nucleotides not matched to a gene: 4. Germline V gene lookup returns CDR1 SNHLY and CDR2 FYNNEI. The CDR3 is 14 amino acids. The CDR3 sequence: CASSETGGRTEAFF. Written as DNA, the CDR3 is TGTGCCAGCAGTGAAACAGGGGGAAGAACTGAAGCTTTCTTT.

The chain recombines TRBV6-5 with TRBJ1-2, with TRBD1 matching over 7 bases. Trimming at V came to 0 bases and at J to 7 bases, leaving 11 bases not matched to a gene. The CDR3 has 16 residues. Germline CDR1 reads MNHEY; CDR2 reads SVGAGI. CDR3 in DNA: TGTGCCAGCAGTTACTCCGGGACAGACGGACGCAGTGGCTACACCTTC. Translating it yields CASSYSGTDGRSGYTF.

The CDR3 nucleotides read TGTGCCTGGATCAGGGACAGGGGGCGCGATAATTCACCCCTCCACTTT. As protein: CAWIRDRGRDNSPLHF. The chain couples TRBV30 to TRBJ1-6; 12 nucleotides match TRBD1. The CDR3 runs to 16 residues. V was pared by 4 bases and J by 5 bases, with 6 bases of the junction left unmatched. Germline assignment: CDR1 GTSNPN and CDR2 SVGIG (reference sequence).